A selection of T cell receptor beta chains follows, all from one sample in a study of T cell responses to AZD1222 COVID-19 vaccine. Measured with immunoSEQ multiplex PCR; TCRdb has only the in-frame clones, and not every one. The data show over 25,000 clones, around 80% seen once. The sample consisted of peripheral blood, taken on day 0 of AZD1222 vaccination. These receptor sequences come from an adult in good health. Each CDR3 is given with its conserved first and last residue. D genes are given only for firm matches. Some rows have no size entry. The others give once, few or many, or a class for an expanded clone.

V	length	size	D	J	CDR3	DNA
TRBV6-5	13	-	-	TRBJ2-7	CASKPVGGYEQYF	TGTGCCAGCAAACCGGTCGGAGGCTACGAGCAGTACTTC
TRBV6-4	15	few	TRBD2	TRBJ2-1	CASSEGAGGQGEQFF	TGTGCCAGCAGTGAAGGAGCGGGGGGGCAAGGTGAGCAGTTCTTC
TRBV3-1/TRBV3-2	16	-	-	TRBJ2-1	CASSQDAFTIRGEQFF	TGTGCCAGCAGCCAAGACGCGTTTACGATCCGCGGTGAGCAGTTCTTC
TRBV6-5	14	-	TRBD2	TRBJ2-3	CASGTSGRADTQYF	TGTGCCAGCGGAACTAGCGGGAGGGCAGATACGCAGTATTTT
TRBV30	15	-	TRBD2	TRBJ2-3	CAWGGLAASTDTQYF	TGTGCCTGGGGGGGACTAGCGGCAAGCACAGATACGCAGTATTTT
TRBV30	14	-	-	TRBJ2-3	CAWSVLAGKDTQYF	TGTGCCTGGAGTGTACTCGCGGGAAAAGATACGCAGTATTTT
TRBV28	17	-	-	TRBJ1-1	CASSPSRGRLLSTEAFF	TGTGCCAGCAGTCCGAGCCGGGGGCGATTGTTGAGCACTGAAGCTTTCTTT
TRBV5-6	16	-	-	TRBJ2-5	CASSLDLRLTQETQYF	TGTGCCAGCAGCTTGGATCTTCGACTGACCCAAGAGACCCAGTACTTC
TRBV7-2	12	-	-	TRBJ1-6	CASSLATSPLHF	TGTGCCAGCAGCTTAGCGACGTCACCCCTCCACTTT
TRBV3-1/TRBV3-2	14	-	-	TRBJ1-1	CASSQDPRNTEAFF	TGTGCCAGCAGCCAAGATCCCCGGAACACTGAAGCTTTCTTT
TRBV7-2	16	-	TRBD2	TRBJ2-7	CASSPGWSGGMYEQYF	TGTGCCAGCAGCCCTGGTTGGAGCGGGGGGATGTACGAGCAGTACTTC
TRBV28	16	few	-	TRBJ1-1	CASPPGDSGANTEAFF	TGTGCCAGCCCCCCGGGGGACTCAGGGGCGAACACTGAAGCTTTCTTT
TRBV5-1	13	-	TRBD1	TRBJ1-1	CASSGGQGTEAFF	TGCGCCAGCAGCGGAGGACAGGGGACTGAAGCTTTCTTT
TRBV5-3	17	-	-	TRBJ1-5	CARSFSFQAMGNQPQHF	TGTGCCAGAAGCTTTTCGTTCCAGGCAATGGGCAATCAGCCCCAGCATTTT
TRBV13	12	-	-	TRBJ2-2	CASRREAGELFF	TGTGCCAGCAGGAGGGAGGCCGGGGAGCTGTTTTTT
TRBV5-1	14	-	-	TRBJ2-7	CASALRRGDDEQYF	TGCGCCAGCGCCTTGAGGAGAGGGGATGACGAGCAGTACTTC
TRBV30	14	-	-	TRBJ1-4	CAWTSRQPNEKLFF	TGTGCCTGGACGTCGAGACAACCAAATGAAAAACTGTTTTTT
TRBV19	15	-	-	TRBJ2-3	CASSRSGGGTDTQYF	TGTGCCAGTAGTAGATCCGGGGGCGGCACAGATACGCAGTATTTT
TRBV10-3	18	-	TRBD2	TRBJ2-1	CAISGPSGRAHVHNEQFF	TGTGCCATCAGTGGACCTAGCGGGAGGGCACACGTCCACAATGAGCAGTTCTTC